One sample yielded the 11 T cell receptor beta chains listed below, sequenced in a study of OX40 agonist ivuxolimab in advanced cancers. The method was immunoSEQ multiplex PCR; TCRdb's version includes in-frame clones alone and lacks a portion of them. The data contain tens of thousands of clones, roughly 92% of them seen just once; the ten biggest clones take up 22%. This sample comprised CD4+ or CD8+ T cells sorted from blood, obtained in a trial of the OX40 agonist ivuxolimab. The receptors derive from an adult with an advanced solid tumor such as melanoma, head and neck, liver or kidney cancer.

V is TRBV5-6 and J is TRBJ2-1, with 9 bases identical to TRBD2. With V trimmed by 0 bases and J by 7 bases, 8 bases remained unmatched. The CDR3 extends over 16 amino acids. Germline V gene data show CDR1 as SGHDT and CDR2 as YYEEEE. The CDR3 loop is CASSLVRWREGNEQFF. In DNA form, the CDR3 reads TGTGCCAGCAGCTTGGTCCGGTGGCGGGAGGGAAATGAGCAGTTCTTC.

V is TRBV5-1 and J is TRBJ2-1; tentatively, D is TRBD1 or TRBD2 (6 bases each). Trimming cost V 4 bases and J 2 bases, with 13 bases left between them. The CDR3 runs 15 residues. The germline V gene encodes CDR1 SGHRS and CDR2 YFSETQ. CDR3: CASSGGQRTYNEQFF. In DNA form, the CDR3 reads TGCGCCAGCAGCGGGGGGCAGCGGACCTACAATGAGCAGTTCTTC.

V is TRBV6-1 and J is TRBJ1-5; no clear D gene. This CDR3 region has 16 residues. Germline assignment: CDR1 MNHNS and CDR2 SASEGT. The ends were cut back, 2 bases at V and 0 bases at J, with 11 bases in the middle. In DNA, the CDR3 is TGTGCCAGCAGTGAATTCGGCAGCTATAGCAATCAGCCCCAGCATTTT. Its translation is CASSEFGSYSNQPQHF.

The chain joins TRBV28 to TRBJ2-1; D unclear. From germline, CDR1 is MDHEN and CDR2 SYDVKM. Trimming took off 5 bases at V and 0 bases at J, with 20 bases between the two ends. The CDR3 loop spans 18 amino acids. The DNA of the CDR3 is TGTGCCAGCAGTCTATCACCCCCACACCAGAGCTCCTACAATGAGCAGTTCTTC. It translates to CASSLSPPHQSSYNEQFF.

With regard to this clone: One end of the junction is discordant with germline, which a read error may explain. J is TRBJ2-3 and V is TRBV4-1; no clear D. The CDR3 totals 14 residues. The germline CDR1 and CDR2 sequences are MGHRA and YSYEKL. CDR3 bases: TGCGCCAGCAGCAAAGAGATCCTCTCAGATACGCAGTATTTT. This encodes CASSKEILSDTQYF.

This clone was detected a few times. Other DNA sequences in this sample translate to the same CDR3. The rearrangement uses TRBV6-5 and TRBJ1-5, with 7 bases aligning to TRBD1. The trim removed 5 bases at V and 6 bases at J, leaving 4 bases unmatched. The CDR3 is 13 amino acids. CDR1 is MNHEY and CDR2 is SVGAGI in the germline V gene. CDR3 bases: TGTGCCAGCAGTGCTGCAGGGGGTCAGCCCCAGCATTTT. It encodes CASSAAGGQPQHF.

In its sample, this clone was seen once. The chain employs TRBV25-1 and TRBJ1-2; D is possibly TRBD1 (6 bases). Germline CDR1 and CDR2: MGHDK and SYGVNS. Trimming removed 0 bases from V and 3 bases from J, with 11 bases in between. This CDR3 has 15 residues. In DNA form, the CDR3 reads TGTGCCAGCAGTGAATATCGGGGGCCCGACTATGGCTACACCTTC. Translated: CASSEYRGPDYGYTF.

V usage is TRBV29-1 and J usage is TRBJ2-1, with D hard to call. V shed 7 bases and J shed 1 base, with 11 bases lying between them. This CDR3 spans 13 amino acids. The germline gives CDR1 SQVTM, CDR2 ANQGSEA. This CDR3 is CSAVMESYNEQFF. CDR3 nucleotides: TGCAGCGCCGTAATGGAGTCCTACAATGAGCAGTTCTTC.

This clone was detected only once. The rearrangement uses TRBV10-2 and TRBJ2-1; TRBD1 matches 11 bases. The CDR3 consists of 14 residues. J lost 8 bases, V lost 8 bases, and 8 bases had no gene match. The germline gives CDR1 WSHSY, CDR2 SAAADI. The chain's CDR3 is CASANGQGAYEQFF. The CDR3 DNA follows: TGCGCCAGCGCAAACGGACAGGGGGCTTATGAGCAGTTCTTC.

The V gene is TRBV4-3, the J gene TRBJ2-1; TRBD2 is a possible D gene (6 bases). CDR3 size: 15 residues. V lost 3 bases, J lost 4 bases, and 13 bases lay in between. Germline V gene data show CDR1 as LGHNA and CDR2 as YSLEER. CDR3 region: CASSQELANYNEQFF. The CDR3 DNA reads TGCGCCAGCAGCCAGGAGCTAGCGAATTACAATGAGCAGTTCTTC.

This clone was seen only once. The CDR3 bases are TGTGCCAGCAGTGAAAATCAGGGGACTAGCGGGGAATACGAGCAGTACTTC. The encoded protein is CASSENQGTSGEYEQYF. The chain is built from TRBV2 and TRBJ2-7; 13 bases are a match to TRBD2. This CDR3 is built from 17 residues. CDR1 SNHLY and CDR2 FYNNEI come from the germline V gene. V gave up 2 bases and J gave up 4 bases; unmatched junction bases: 8.